This T cell receptor (beta chain) is drawn from a study of blood T cell repertoires in COVID-19 (dated by TCRdb to 2020 to 2022). In the study overall: Samples from collaborators originated in the United States, Italy and Spain and spanned both the acute and convalescent phases of COVID-19. HLA class I and class II types, where available, came from metadata supplied by the sample provider rather than from assay-based typing. The sample metadata nearly always contained a de-identified subject ID, COVID-19 status, age in years and sex. Samples came from the ongoing ImmuneRACE study (first 160 participants) plus 1,254 subjects from 6 global collaborators. The repertoires were released in a freely available public database intended as a resource for research on the immune response to SARS-CoV-2. The prospective study material was composed of cDNA or gDNA derived from T cells, B-cell-depleted T cells, or PBMCs. Subjects who had been exposed to COVID-19, were actively infected with it, or had recovered from it provided the deeply sampled blood TCRbeta repertoires that made up the dataset. General findings and caveats noted by the study authors: The amount of clinical and demographic metadata varied by source and participant and was provided uncurated.

TCRbeta CDR3 regions were amplified from genomic DNA using the immunoSEQ Assay, a bias-controlled multiplex PCR. The authors' analysis ran thus. The number of nucleated cells in each sample was estimated by amplification of reference gene primers within the assay. To quantify the absolute abundance of each unique TCRbeta CDR3 rearrangement, sequence reads were collapsed and filtered. For each sample, productive Simpson clonality was calculated as the square root of Simpson's diversity index across productive rearrangements. The table was pulled from immuneACCESS by TCRdb, which kept in-frame rearrangements only. Such tables lose some clones; where checked, under half of the loss comes from unresolved V genes, and the rest has no known cause. V, J and clone size are those of that table, while D and trimming were read from the DNA. A total of about 240,000 clones appear in this sample, approximately 82% of them only once. The top ten clones comprise 3.4% of the sample.

V is pruned by 2 bases and J by 4 bases, leaving 1 base of the junction without a gene match. The cysteine opens and the phenylalanine closes a CDR3 of 14 amino acids. The DNA shown is the 42-base CDR3, in frame from base 1. CDR1 and CDR2 are read off the germline V gene as MRHNA and SNTAGT. Each collaborating institution followed its own protocols to collect whole blood in K2EDTA tubes. For TCRbeta analysis, collaborators shipped samples in one of three forms: frozen whole blood, isolated PBMCs, or DNA extracted from either of those sample types. Notes on this clone: Which antigen it targets is not known. Nothing much larger sits one base from this clone, and base qualities are not available.

The receptor's source is a woman aged 18-35 years with acute or convalescent COVID-19. This chain joins TRBV6-4 to TRBJ2-1, with TRBD2 matching 8 junction bases. Sequencing used peripheral blood. The CDR3 in this case is CASSDGGGYNEQFF. The DNA sequence is TGTGCCAGCAGTGACGGCGGGGGGTACAATGAGCAGTTCTTC.